Reported below is one TCR beta chain. Its antigen remains unidentified. A much larger clone lies a single base off, so this may be a read error. Germline trimming cut 0 bases from V and 3 bases from J; bases unmatched to any gene: 2. The CDR3 length is 15 residues. Germline V gives CDR1 KGHSH, CDR2 LQKENI. The authors produced cDNA by 5'RACE using 10-nucleotide random UMIs. TCRdb re-called the 5' RACE reads with MiXCR, one entry per CDR3 protein. Among around 38,000 distinct CDR3 sequences, roughly 14% were seen once, and the ten largest hold 3% to 4.5%. The data stem from a study of neurological immune-mediated disorders. Study observations and caveats: The most TCR clonal expansion was seen in HTLV-1-associated myelopathy, whereas the least was seen in multiple sclerosis, below the level in healthy controls.

The J gene is TRBJ2-7, the V gene TRBV18, with 10 bases fitting TRBD1. This TCR derives from a woman aged 55 to 70 with HTLV-1-associated myelopathy (HAM/TSP). Sequencing was carried out using CD4+ T cells from blood. In nucleotides, the CDR3 is TGTGCCAGCTCACCACCGGGACAGGGGAACTACGAGCAGTACTTC. Amino acid sequence: CASSPPGQGNYEQYF.